Described below is a single TCR beta chain sequence and its context. These data originate in a study of cytomegalovirus exposure and HLA in healthy donors. PCR involved 60 Vbeta and 13 Jbeta primers. Produced via immunoSEQ multiplex PCR; TCRdb's table is partial and in-frame only. Among 100,000 to 150,000 clones listed, 70% to 85% were seen once. The receptor comes from a woman between 35 and 50 years old in good health and CMV-seropositive. Input material: PBMCs.

CDR3 in DNA: TGTGCCAGCAGCTTAGGAGGGAGTGGTTATGAGCAGTTCTTC. This sequence encodes CASSLGGSGYEQFF. The V call is TRBV11-3, the J call TRBJ2-1; D is perhaps TRBD2 (5 bases). V lost 1 base to trimming and J lost 8 bases, with 12 bases between them. The CDR3 is 14 residues long. CDR1 SGHNT and CDR2 YENEEA come from the germline V gene.